The 32 T cell receptor beta chains presented below share a single source sample, sequenced in a study of T cells in localized non-small cell lung cancer. The protocol was immunoSEQ multiplex PCR, while the TCRdb copy is restricted to in-frame clones and leaves out a portion. The sample records about 11,000 clones, just under 50% being singletons. The specimen was lymph node tissue, collected before any cancer treatment. These TCRs come from a woman aged 35 to 70 with stage II squamous cell lung carcinoma.

This chain links TRBV28 with TRBJ1-1; D perhaps matches TRBD1 (6 bases). V lost 7 bases and J 0 bases, leaving 12 bases between the germline ends. Germline V CDR1 and CDR2: MDHEN, SYDVKM. This CDR3 spans 14 amino acids. The CDR3 loop is CASTLTGMNTEAFF. In nucleotides, the CDR3 is TGTGCCAGCACCCTGACAGGTATGAACACTGAAGCTTTCTTT.

This clone has only a few counts. The rearrangement joins TRBV11-3 to TRBJ2-5, with 11 positions matching TRBD2. Germline CDR1 reads SGHNT; CDR2 reads YENEEA. With 1 base clipped from V and 5 bases from J, the junction kept 0 bases outside the gene matches. This CDR3 comprises 14 residues. The CDR3 here is CASSLGTSGETQYF. In nucleotides, the CDR3 is TGTGCCAGCAGCTTAGGGACTAGCGGGGAGACCCAGTACTTC.

The table lists this clone with a few counts. V usage is TRBV5-1 and J usage is TRBJ2-5, with a possible D match to TRBD1 (6 bases). Germline assignment: CDR1 SGHRS and CDR2 YFSETQ. The V end was cut by 4 bases, the J end by 5 bases, with 18 bases between. The CDR3 is 15 residues long. As DNA, the CDR3 is TGCGCCAGCAGCCCTGGGACATCGAAGGGGGAGACCCAGTACTTC. Translating it yields CASSPGTSKGETQYF.

The rearrangement links TRBV30 to TRBJ1-1; 8 bases align to TRBD1. V was clipped by 7 bases and J by 2 bases; unmatched bases: 6. In germline, CDR1 is GTSNPN, CDR2 SVGIG (reference sequence). The CDR3 spans 13 residues. CDR3 residues: CAFLTGVNTEAFF. The CDR3 DNA is TGTGCCTTTCTGACAGGGGTAAACACTGAAGCTTTCTTT.

This rearrangement joins TRBV19 to TRBJ1-4, with D unresolved. The CDR3 runs 14 residues. The V end lost 3 bases, the J end lost 5 bases, and 10 bases lay between the germline ends. Looked up from germline, CDR1 is LNHDA and CDR2 is SQIVND (reference sequence). The CDR3 region has the DNA TGTGCCAGTAGTATGCCTTTGGGCAATGAAAAACTGTTTTTT. It is translated as CASSMPLGNEKLFF. The whole variable domain, filled in from reference TRBV19 and TRBJ1-4, reads DGGITQSPKYLFRKEGQNVTLSCEQNLNHDAMYWYRQDPGQGLRLIYYSQIVNDFQKGDIAEGYSVSREKKESFPLTVTSAQKNPTAFYLCASSMPLGNEKLFFGSGTQLSVL.

The chain recombines TRBV7-5 with TRBJ1-3; the tabulated D call, TRBD1, remains unverified against the DNA. TRBV7-5 is marked as a pseudogene. The CDR3 spans 14 residues. CDR3 residues: CASSSTGAGNTIYF. The CDR3 coding sequence is TGTGCCAGCAGCTCGACAGGGGCTGGAAACACCATATATTTT.

This rearrangement joins TRBV19 to TRBJ1-5, with D maybe TRBD1 (5 bases). The CDR3 spans 15 residues. CDR1 LNHDA and CDR2 SQIVND come from the germline V gene (reference sequence). The V and J ends lost 4 bases and 7 bases respectively, with 17 bases between them. The CDR3 reads CASSTPGGSNQPQHF. The CDR3 DNA reads as TGTGCCAGTAGTACCCCGGGGGGGTCAAACCAGCCCCAGCATTTT.

This clone was counted only a few times. This chain uses TRBV9 with TRBJ2-2; a possible D gene is TRBD2 (6 bases). CDR1 and CDR2 (germline): SGDLS, YYNGEE. The V gene lost 2 bases and the J gene lost 0 bases, with 8 bases spanning the gap. CDR3 length: 15 amino acids. DNA of the CDR3: TGTGCCAGCAGCGTGGAGGGCCCGAACACCGGGGAGCTGTTTTTT. Its translation: CASSVEGPNTGELFF.

V is TRBV19 and J is TRBJ1-1, with D tentatively TRBD1 (5 bases). The CDR3 loop spans 14 amino acids. Germline CDR1 and CDR2: LNHDA and SQIVND (reference sequence). V gave up 5 bases and J gave up 0 bases, with 10 bases separating them. In nucleotides, the CDR3 is TGTGCCAGTAGTCCAGGGATCCTGAACACTGAAGCTTTCTTT. It codes for CASSPGILNTEAFF. Full variable domain (missing parts from reference TRBV19 and TRBJ1-1): DGGITQSPKYLFRKEGQNVTLSCEQNLNHDAMYWYRQDPGQGLRLIYYSQIVNDFQKGDIAEGYSVSREKKESFPLTVTSAQKNPTAFYLCASSPGILNTEAFFGQGTRLTVV.

The genes are TRBV6-8 and TRBJ2-3, with D unclear. The V gene lost 5 bases and the J gene lost 5 bases, with 8 bases spanning the gap. Germline V CDR1 and CDR2: MNHGY, SAAAGT. The CDR3 sequence is 12 residues long. The CDR3 nucleotides read TGTGCCAGCAGTCCTCCGGGAGATACGCAGTATTTT. This sequence encodes CASSPPGDTQYF.

The chain uses TRBV11-3 and TRBJ2-1, with TRBD1 as a possible D gene (5 bases). Trimming pared 1 base from V and 3 bases from J, leaving 7 bases between. CDR3 length equals 14 residues. Looked up from germline, CDR1 is SGHNT and CDR2 is YENEEA. DNA of the CDR3: TGTGCCAGCAGCTTAGTGACAGTCTACAATGAGCAGTTCTTC. It yields the protein CASSLVTVYNEQFF.

This clone was observed a handful of times. CDR3 amino acids: CASSMIVNEKLFF. The DNA of the CDR3 is TGTGCCAGTAGTATGATCGTTAATGAAAAACTGTTTTTT. The chain combines TRBV19 with TRBJ1-4; no reliable D call. Germline V gene sequence: CDR1 LNHDA, CDR2 SQIVND (reference sequence). The ends were cut back, 3 bases at V and 4 bases at J, with 6 bases in the middle. The CDR3 is 13 residues long.

The J gene is TRBJ1-3, the V gene TRBV28, with a possible D match to TRBD1 (5 bases). CDR1 and CDR2 (germline): MDHEN, SYDVKM. V lost 7 bases and J 4 bases, leaving 17 bases between the germline ends. This CDR3 spans 15 amino acids. The CDR3 nucleotides are TGTGCCAGCATCCTGCAGGGAGGGTTCGGAAACACCATATATTTT. Translation: CASILQGGFGNTIYF.

The chain has TRBV18 and TRBJ1-6; TRBD1 might be the D (6 bases). CDR1 and CDR2 from the germline V gene are KGHSH and LQKENI. This CDR3 comprises 16 residues. With 3 bases removed from V and 3 bases from J, the gap between germline ends came to 12 bases. DNA of the CDR3: TGTGCCAGCTCACCGCTGACAGGCCACTATAATTCACCCCTCCACTTT. Translating it yields CASSPLTGHYNSPLHF.

This clone was observed a handful of times. The chain joins TRBV6-1 to TRBJ2-7; D not certain. The CDR3 loop spans 15 amino acids. Germline V CDR1 and CDR2: MNHNS, SASEGT. Trimming cost V 1 base and J 6 bases, with 16 bases left between them. The CDR3 nucleotides are TGTGCCAGCAGTGAAGTGATCACAAAACCTGGCGAGCAGTACTTC. This gives the protein CASSEVITKPGEQYF.

The J gene is TRBJ1-5, the V gene TRBV19, with D unclear. The length of the CDR3 is 17 residues. With 3 bases removed from V and 1 base from J, the gap between germline ends came to 16 bases. The germline gives CDR1 LNHDA, CDR2 SQIVND (reference sequence). The CDR3 DNA is TGTGCCAGTAGTATTCCGTACAGTCGGATAAGCAATCAGCCCCAGCATTTT. This codes for CASSIPYSRISNQPQHF.

The CDR3 region has the DNA TGTGCCACCAGCAGAGATGTCAGCAAGAACACTGAAGCTTTCTTT. Protein sequence: CATSRDVSKNTEAFF. This sequence joins TRBV15 and TRBJ1-1; D gene uncertain. This CDR3 comprises 15 residues. V dropped 0 bases and J dropped 1 base, with 9 bases sitting between them. Germline loops: CDR1 LNHNV, CDR2 YYDKDF (reference sequence).

This sequence joins TRBV11-3 and TRBJ2-3; 8 nucleotides match TRBD1. The CDR3 has 16 amino acids. V lost 3 bases and J lost 2; bases outside the gene matches: 7. The germline V gene encodes CDR1 SGHNT and CDR2 YENEEA. CDR3: CASSLGRQGNTDTQYF. The CDR3 DNA follows: TGTGCCAGCAGCTTGGGACGACAGGGGAACACAGATACGCAGTATTTT.

This clone was found a few times. The rearrangement joins TRBV10-2 to TRBJ1-1; 7 nucleotides agree with TRBD1. Germline trimming cut 2 bases from V and 6 bases from J; bases unmatched to any gene: 6. Germline-derived CDR1 and CDR2 are WSHSY and SAAADI. The CDR3 sequence is 14 residues long. This CDR3 reads CASSERGGKAEAFF. The DNA for the CDR3 is TGCGCCAGCAGTGAGAGAGGGGGCAAGGCTGAAGCTTTCTTT.

The J gene is TRBJ1-2, the V gene TRBV14, with 8 bases identical to TRBD1. V shed 3 bases and J 0 bases; nucleotides not matched to a gene: 9. This CDR3 comprises 17 residues. Per the germline V gene, CDR1 is SGHDN and CDR2 is FVKESK. This CDR3 is CASSQLQGVRANYGYTF. In nucleotides, the CDR3 is TGTGCCAGCAGCCAGCTACAGGGGGTGAGAGCTAACTATGGCTACACCTTC.

This clone has just a few counts. The V and J genes are TRBV9 and TRBJ2-5; 8 bases align to TRBD2. The germline V gene has CDR1 SGDLS and CDR2 YYNGEE. Unmatched junction bases numbered 9, after V lost 0 bases and J lost 5 bases. The CDR3 runs to 16 residues. This chain's CDR3 is CASSVVAGGSMETQYF. CDR3 DNA sequence: TGTGCCAGCAGCGTAGTTGCGGGGGGTAGTATGGAGACCCAGTACTTC.

The chain employs TRBV19 and TRBJ1-4; 7 bases map to TRBD1. The CDR3 runs to 15 residues. Looked up from germline, CDR1 is LNHDA and CDR2 is SQIVND (reference sequence). V shed 3 bases and J 8 bases; nucleotides not matched to a gene: 9. DNA of the CDR3: TGTGCCAGTAGTATTTGGGAACAGGGGCGGGAAAAACTGTTTTTT. The encoded protein is CASSIWEQGREKLFF.

The CDR3 nucleotides are TGTGCCAGTTCCCAATTGAACAATCAGCCCCAGCATTTT. Its translation is CASSQLNNQPQHF. V gene TRBV19 combines with J gene TRBJ1-5; D remains ambiguous. CDR3 length equals 13 residues. V lost 8 bases to trimming and J lost 3 bases, with 11 bases between them. Germline V gene sequence: CDR1 LNHDA, CDR2 SQIVND (reference sequence).

CDR3 loop: CATGRRTGELFF. The CDR3 region has the DNA TGTGCCACCGGCCGCCGCACCGGGGAGCTGTTTTTT. The chain recombines TRBV19 with TRBJ2-2; unclear D gene. The CDR3 has 12 amino acids. V lost 10 bases and J lost 4, with 10 bases in between. Germline V gives CDR1 LNHDA, CDR2 SQIVND (reference sequence).

This clone was observed a few times. The chain employs TRBV11-3 and TRBJ2-1, with 7 bases fitting TRBD2. The CDR3 contains 16 residues. Germline V gene lookup returns CDR1 SGHNT and CDR2 YENEEA. V dropped 5 bases and J dropped 7; count of bases not matched to a gene: 14. The CDR3, as DNA: TGTGCCAGCAGCGCGAGATTTGGCCTCGGGAGGAATGAGCAGTTCTTC. It codes for CASSARFGLGRNEQFF.

This clone occurred a few times. The rearrangement links TRBV2 to TRBJ1-5, with D hard to call. The germline V gene has CDR1 SNHLY and CDR2 FYNNEI. The CDR3 contains 14 residues. The V and J ends lost 3 bases and 2 bases respectively, with 8 bases between them. DNA of the CDR3: TGTGCCAGCAGTGATGGCCGGGGCAATCAGCCCCAGCATTTT. It codes for CASSDGRGNQPQHF.

The rearrangement uses TRBV29-1 and TRBJ2-5; TRBD2 matches at 10 bases. Germline CDR1 SQVTM, CDR2 ANQGSEA. The CDR3 extends over 14 amino acids. Losses at the gene ends were 7 bases for V and 4 bases for J; bases not matched to a gene: 9. This CDR3 reads CSGAGTSERETQYF. The CDR3 DNA is TGCAGCGGTGCCGGGACTAGCGAGAGAGAGACCCAGTACTTC.

The gene calls are TRBV6-8 and TRBJ2-1, with D uncertain. The CDR3 contains 13 residues. Germline V gene sequence: CDR1 MNHGY, CDR2 SAAAGT. V was pared by 0 bases and J by 12 bases, with 12 bases between. CDR3 protein: CASSYSQSLVQFF. The CDR3 DNA reads TGTGCCAGCAGTTACTCCCAGTCACTGGTGCAGTTCTTC.

This chain joins TRBV18 and TRBJ2-2; D unresolved. Looked up from germline, CDR1 is KGHSH and CDR2 is LQKENI. The CDR3 sequence is 14 residues long. The V end was cut by 6 bases, the J end by 0 bases, with 8 bases between. DNA of the CDR3: TGTGCCAGCTCTTCCCTAGCGAACACCGGGGAGCTGTTTTTT. Its protein is CASSSLANTGELFF.

The rearrangement uses TRBV28 and TRBJ1-1; a weak D match, TRBD1 (5 bases). The germline V gene has CDR1 MDHEN and CDR2 SYDVKM. Trimming shortened V by 5 bases and J by 5 bases, and 15 bases separated the two germline ends. This CDR3 is 14 amino acids long. CDR3 sequence (DNA): TGTGCCAGCAGTACGGGGCAGGGTCGGACTGAAGCTTTCTTT. This gives the protein CASSTGQGRTEAFF. Looking up the rest from reference TRBV28 and TRBJ1-1 gives the full variable domain: DVKVTQSSRYLVKRTGEKVFLECVQDMDHENMFWYRQDPGLGLRLIYFSYDVKMKEKGDIPEGYSVSREKKERFSLILESASTNQTSMYLCASSTGQGRTEAFFGQGTRLTVV.

The chain combines TRBV19 with TRBJ2-1; D not certain. Germline values: CDR1 LNHDA, CDR2 SQIVND (reference sequence). This CDR3 contains 12 residues. V gave up 4 bases and J gave up 3 bases, with 4 bases separating them. The CDR3 here is CASSKDYNEQFF. The CDR3 nucleotides are TGTGCCAGTAGTAAGGACTACAATGAGCAGTTCTTC.

Of note for this clone: The junction differs from germline at one of its ends, possibly a read error. V usage is TRBV18 and J usage is TRBJ2-2, with D possibly matching TRBD2 (5 bases). The CDR3 consists of 14 residues. Germline V gene lookup returns CDR1 KGHSH and CDR2 LQKENI. The CDR3 loop is CASSPRSNTGELFF. CDR3 coding DNA: TGTGCCAGCTCACCACGATCGAACACCGGGGAGTTGTTTTTT.